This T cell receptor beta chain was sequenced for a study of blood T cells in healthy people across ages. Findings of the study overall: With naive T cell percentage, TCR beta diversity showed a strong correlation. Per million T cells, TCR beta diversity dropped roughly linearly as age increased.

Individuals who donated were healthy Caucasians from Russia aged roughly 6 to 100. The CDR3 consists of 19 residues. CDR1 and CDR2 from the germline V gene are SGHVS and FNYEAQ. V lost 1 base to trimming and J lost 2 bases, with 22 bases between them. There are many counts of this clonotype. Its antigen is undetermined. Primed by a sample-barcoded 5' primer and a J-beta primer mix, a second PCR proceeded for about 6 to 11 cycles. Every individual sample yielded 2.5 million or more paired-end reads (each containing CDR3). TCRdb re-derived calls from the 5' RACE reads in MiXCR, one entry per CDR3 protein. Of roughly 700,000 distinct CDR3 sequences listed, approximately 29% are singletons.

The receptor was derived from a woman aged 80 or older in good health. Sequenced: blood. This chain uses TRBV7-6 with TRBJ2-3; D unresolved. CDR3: CASSLEPEVLGSFTDTQYF. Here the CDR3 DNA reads TGTGCCAGCAGCTTAGAGCCTGAGGTCCTGGGTTCGTTCACAGATACGCAGTATTTT.